The 20 T cell receptor beta chains listed next were all sequenced from one sample in a study of blood T cells in healthy people across ages. A second PCR, run for about 6 to 12 cycles, used a sample-barcoded 5' primer plus a J-beta primer mix. TCRdb recomputed calls from the 5' RACE reads with MiXCR, one row per CDR3 protein. Of about 560,000 distinct CDR3 sequences listed, approximately 26% were seen once; the top ten hold approximately 3.3%. These same records also appear under a second study, on T cells of mothers and their children.

The sample comprised blood. The receptor source for this set is a boy aged 2 to 10 in good health.

This clonotype was detected only a few times. The CDR3 spells CASRVKNSGTGELFF. In DNA form, the CDR3 reads TGTGCCAGCAGAGTGAAGAACAGTGGCACCGGGGAGCTGTTTTTT. The chain carries TRBV12-3 or TRBV12-4 and TRBJ2-2; no reliable D call. V lost 6 bases to trimming and J lost 4 bases, with 15 bases between them. The CDR3 runs to 15 residues.

The chain joins TRBV20-1 to TRBJ2-7; 7 nucleotides agree with TRBD1. Trimming cost V 1 base and J 4 bases; bases outside gene matches: 7. The germline CDR1 and CDR2 sequences are DFQATT and SNEGSKA (reference sequence). The CDR3 extends over 14 amino acids. Written as DNA, the CDR3 is TGCAGTGCTAGAGGGCAGGGGGTGAGGTACGAGCAGTACTTC. This encodes CSARGQGVRYEQYF.

The genes are TRBV28 and TRBJ2-3; the D gene is possibly TRBD2 (5 bases). V shed 2 bases and J shed 1 base, with 10 bases lying between them. The CDR3 is made up of 15 amino acids. Germline-derived CDR1 and CDR2 are MDHEN and SYDVKM. In DNA form, the CDR3 reads TGTGCCAGCAGTTTAGAGGGTACAGGCACAGATACGCAGTATTTT. This encodes CASSLEGTGTDTQYF.

This clonotype was detected once. The chain has TRBV29-1 and TRBJ2-3; the D gene is possibly TRBD1 (6 bases). CDR1 is SQVTM and CDR2 is ANQGSEA in the germline V gene. CDR3 length: 12 residues. Trimming cost V 7 bases and J 4 bases, with 12 bases left between them. Here the CDR3 DNA reads TGCAGCGGTGACCAGGGGTCAGATACGCAGTATTTT. It yields the protein CSGDQGSDTQYF.

V gene TRBV5-5 combines with J gene TRBJ1-3; tentatively, D is TRBD1 (6 bases). This CDR3 is 16 amino acids long. V gave up 4 bases and J gave up 0 bases, with 14 bases separating them. Germline loops: CDR1 SGHKS, CDR2 YYEKEE (reference sequence). CDR3 protein: CASSPAGGRSGNTIYF. CDR3 DNA: TGTGCCAGCAGCCCGGCTGGGGGCCGCTCTGGAAACACCATATATTTT.

This sequence joins TRBV27 and TRBJ2-7; D is unclear. The CDR3 contains 13 residues. Germline lookup yields CDR1 MNHEY and CDR2 SMNVEV (reference sequence). The germline V and J ends were trimmed by 2 bases and 3 bases, with 8 bases remaining between them. The CDR3 region has the DNA TGTGCCAGCAGTTTAAGGGCCCTCTACGAGCAGTACTTC. This translates into CASSLRALYEQYF.

This clonotype turned up a few times. The CDR3 DNA sequence: TGTGCCAGCAGTCGTACGGAGGGCTACTATGGCTACACCTTC. As protein: CASSRTEGYYGYTF. This chain joins TRBV6-5 and TRBJ1-2, with D unclear. Trimming shortened V by 5 bases and J by 3 bases, and 13 bases separated the two germline ends. Germline CDR1 reads MNHEY; CDR2 reads SVGAGI. This CDR3 region has 14 residues.

In this sample, this clonotype turned up a few times. The V gene is TRBV5-5, the J gene TRBJ1-4; 10 bases match TRBD1. Germline V CDR1 and CDR2: SGHKS, YYEKEE (reference sequence). The CDR3 length is 15 residues. The ends lost 0 bases at V and 8 bases at J; junction bases unmatched: 4. CDR3 sequence reads: CASSLVGQGGEKLFF. The CDR3 region has the DNA TGTGCCAGCAGCTTGGTAGGACAGGGGGGCGAAAAACTGTTTTTT.

This clonotype was seen a few times. The rearrangement joins TRBV12-3 or TRBV12-4 to TRBJ2-5, with TRBD1 matching over 7 bases. The length of the CDR3 is 13 residues. With 7 bases clipped from V and 3 bases from J, the junction kept 5 bases outside the gene matches. The CDR3 is CASTMGQKETQYF. The DNA for the CDR3 is TGTGCCAGCACCATGGGACAGAAAGAGACCCAGTACTTC.

A word on this clonotype: Sequence at one end of the junction differs from germline and may be a read error. The V call is TRBV27, the J call TRBJ2-2; 8 bases map to TRBD2. The CDR3 extends over 19 amino acids. Per the germline V gene, CDR1 is MNHEY and CDR2 is SMNVEV (reference sequence). This chain's CDR3 is CASSLALVAGGPNPGELFF. As DNA, the CDR3 is TGTGCCAGCAGTTTGGCCCTAGTGGCGGGGGGCCCGAACCCCGGGGAGCTGTTTTTT.

Worth noting for this clonotype: The junction and the germline gene differ at one end; a read error may be behind it. This rearrangement joins TRBV19 to TRBJ1-1; no clear D. CDR3 length: 14 amino acids. From germline, CDR1 is LNHDA and CDR2 SQIVND (reference sequence). CDR3: CASSIHSVNTEAFF. The CDR3 region has the DNA TGTGCCAGCAGTATTCATTCGGTGAACACTGAAGCTTTCTTT. Looking up the rest from reference TRBV19 and TRBJ1-1 gives the full variable domain: DGGITQSPKYLFRKEGQNVTLSCEQNLNHDAMYWYRQDPGQGLRLIYYSQIVNDFQKGDIAEGYSVSREKKESFPLTVTSAQKNPTAFYLCASSIHSVNTEAFFGQGTRLTVV.

This sequence joins TRBV15 and TRBJ1-5; D not certain. The CDR3 length is 14 residues. Germline CDR1 and CDR2: LNHNV and YYDKDF (reference sequence). Trimming removed 6 bases at V and 5 bases at J, with 14 bases between. The DNA for the CDR3 is TGTGCCACCAGGCCGGACGGTTCGGATCAGCCCCAGCATTTT. The encoded protein is CATRPDGSDQPQHF.

This clonotype was seen more than once but under ten times. This chain uses TRBV20-1 with TRBJ2-7; maybe TRBD1 (7 bases). CDR1 is DFQATT and CDR2 is SNEGSKA in the germline V gene (reference sequence). This CDR3 has 12 amino acids. V lost 5 bases to trimming and J lost 3 bases, with 11 bases between them. The CDR3 reads CSAVRGDYEQYF. The DNA for the CDR3 is TGCAGTGCTGTCAGGGGGGACTACGAGCAGTACTTC.

This clonotype has just a few counts. The chain has TRBV5-1 and TRBJ1-4; TRBD1 might be the D (6 bases). This CDR3 spans 15 amino acids. Germline V lookup: CDR1 SGHRS, CDR2 YFSETQ. The V end lost 0 bases, the J end lost 7 bases, and 13 bases lay between the germline ends. CDR3 residues: CASSLEGGPGEKLFF. The CDR3 DNA follows: TGCGCCAGCAGCTTGGAGGGGGGGCCTGGTGAAAAACTGTTTTTT.

The chain recombines TRBV12-3 or TRBV12-4 with TRBJ2-1, with TRBD2 matching 8 bases. The length of the CDR3 is 15 residues. The junction had 4 bases not matched to a gene; V was cut back by 3 bases and J by 3 bases. DNA for the CDR3: TGTGCCAGCAGTTTTCTAGCGGGCCACTACAATGAGCAGTTCTTC. Protein product: CASSFLAGHYNEQFF.

This clonotype was found a few times. The V call is TRBV15, the J call TRBJ2-5; D unclear. The CDR3 has 16 amino acids. Germline V lookup: CDR1 LNHNV, CDR2 YYDKDF (reference sequence). V was shortened by 5 bases and J by 4 bases, with 20 bases between the two germline ends. CDR3 residues: CATSVERLGFGETQYF. The CDR3, as DNA: TGTGCCACCAGCGTCGAGAGGTTGGGCTTCGGAGAGACCCAGTACTTC.

This clonotype has more than one count but fewer than ten. The gene calls are TRBV19 and TRBJ1-2; possible D gene TRBD1, 6 bases. The ends were cut back, 5 bases at V and 7 bases at J, with 26 bases in the middle. Germline V gene sequence: CDR1 LNHDA, CDR2 SQIVND (reference sequence). The CDR3 contains 17 residues. The CDR3 DNA reads TGTGCCAGTAGTCTGACCGCCTCGACAGGAGTCAAGGGTGGCTACACCTTC. As protein: CASSLTASTGVKGGYTF.

The chain is built from TRBV25-1 and TRBJ2-2; 8 bases are a match to TRBD2. Trimming took 0 bases from V and 7 from J; bases not matched to a gene: 1. This CDR3 spans 14 amino acids. Germline V gene data show CDR1 as MGHDK and CDR2 as SYGVNS. The CDR3 DNA follows: TGTGCCAGCAGTGAATATCGGGGGGGCGGGGAGCTGTTTTTT. Protein: CASSEYRGGGELFF.

A few counts support this clonotype. This chain links TRBV5-5 with TRBJ1-3, with D possibly TRBD1 on 5 matching bases. Germline CDR1 is SGHKS and CDR2 is YYEKEE (reference sequence). Trimming stripped 0 bases from V and 2 bases from J, with 9 bases between. The CDR3 totals 15 residues. CDR3 sequence reads: CASSLAGTTGNTIYF. CDR3 coding DNA: TGTGCCAGCAGCTTGGCAGGGACCACTGGAAACACCATATATTTT.

This clonotype has a handful of counts. The chain combines TRBV10-3 with TRBJ2-7; 11 bases agree with TRBD1. V gave up 3 bases and J gave up 2 bases; unmatched junction bases: 6. CDR1 is ENHRY, CDR2 SYGVKD, per germline. The CDR3 contains 16 residues. In DNA form, the CDR3 reads TGTGCCATCAGTGAAGGGTGGGGACAGGGGGCCTACGAGCAGTACTTC. Amino acid sequence: CAISEGWGQGAYEQYF.